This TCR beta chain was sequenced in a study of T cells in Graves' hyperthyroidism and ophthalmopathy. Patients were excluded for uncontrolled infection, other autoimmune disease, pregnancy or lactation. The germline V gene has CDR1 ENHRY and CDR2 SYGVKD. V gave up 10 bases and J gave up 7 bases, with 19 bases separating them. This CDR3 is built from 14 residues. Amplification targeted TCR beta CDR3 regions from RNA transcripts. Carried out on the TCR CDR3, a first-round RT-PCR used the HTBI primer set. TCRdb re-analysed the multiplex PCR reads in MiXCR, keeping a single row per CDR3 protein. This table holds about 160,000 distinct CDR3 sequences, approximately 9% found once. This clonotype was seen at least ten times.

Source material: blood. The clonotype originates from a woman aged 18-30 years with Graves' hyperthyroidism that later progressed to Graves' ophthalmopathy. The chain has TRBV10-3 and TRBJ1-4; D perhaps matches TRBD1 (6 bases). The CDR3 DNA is TGTGCCACCAAGGTTCGACAGGAAGGTGAAAAACTGTTTTTT. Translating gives CATKVRQEGEKLFF.